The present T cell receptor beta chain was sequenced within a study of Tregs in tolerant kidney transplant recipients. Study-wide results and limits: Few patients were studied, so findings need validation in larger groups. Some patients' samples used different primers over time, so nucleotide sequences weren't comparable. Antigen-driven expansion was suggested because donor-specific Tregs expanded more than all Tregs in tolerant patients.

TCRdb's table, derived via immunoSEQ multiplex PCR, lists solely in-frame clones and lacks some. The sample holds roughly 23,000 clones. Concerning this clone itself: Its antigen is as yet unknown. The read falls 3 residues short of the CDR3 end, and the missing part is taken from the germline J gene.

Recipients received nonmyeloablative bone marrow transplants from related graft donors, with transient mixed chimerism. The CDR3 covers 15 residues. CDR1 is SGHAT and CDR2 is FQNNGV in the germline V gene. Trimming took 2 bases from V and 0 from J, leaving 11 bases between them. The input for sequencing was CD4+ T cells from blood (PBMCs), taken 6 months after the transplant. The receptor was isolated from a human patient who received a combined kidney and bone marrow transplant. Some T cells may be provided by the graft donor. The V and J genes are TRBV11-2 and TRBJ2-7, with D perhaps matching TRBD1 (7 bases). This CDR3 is CASSLRGTDSYEQYF. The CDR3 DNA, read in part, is TGTGCCAGCAGCTTACGGGGGACAGACTCCTACGAG.